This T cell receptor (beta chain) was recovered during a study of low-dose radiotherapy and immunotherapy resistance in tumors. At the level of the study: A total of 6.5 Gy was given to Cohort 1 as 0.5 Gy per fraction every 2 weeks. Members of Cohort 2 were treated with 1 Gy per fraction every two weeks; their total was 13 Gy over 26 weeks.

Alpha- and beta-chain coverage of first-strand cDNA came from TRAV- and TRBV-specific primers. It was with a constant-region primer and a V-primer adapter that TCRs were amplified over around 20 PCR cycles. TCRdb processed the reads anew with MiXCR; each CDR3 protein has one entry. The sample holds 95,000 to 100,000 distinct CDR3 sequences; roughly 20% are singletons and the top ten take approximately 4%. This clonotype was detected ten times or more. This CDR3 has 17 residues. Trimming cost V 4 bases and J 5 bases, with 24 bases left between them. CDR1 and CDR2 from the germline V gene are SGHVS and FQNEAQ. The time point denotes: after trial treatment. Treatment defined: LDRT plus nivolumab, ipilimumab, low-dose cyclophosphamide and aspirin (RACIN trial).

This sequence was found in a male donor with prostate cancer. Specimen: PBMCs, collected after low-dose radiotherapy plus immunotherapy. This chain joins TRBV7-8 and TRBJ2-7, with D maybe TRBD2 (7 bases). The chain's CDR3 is CASSSPGRGRGADEQYF. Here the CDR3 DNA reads TGTGCCAGCAGCTCGCCGGGACGAGGGAGGGGGGCCGACGAGCAGTACTTC.